What follows are 9 T cell receptor beta chains derived from one specimen sequenced in a study of shared clonotypes between healthy human individuals. It was CD45RO-negative cells, positively selected for CCR7, that made up naive CD8 cells, with terminally differentiated effector memory CD45RA+ cells excluded. The data were produced by immunoSEQ multiplex PCR, yet TCRdb's version contains in-frame clones alone and is incomplete. This sample has about 2 million clones, with less than 95% found just once. Specimen: naive CD8+ T cells sorted from blood. These receptors all come from a man between 18 and 35 years old in good health.

Concerning this clone itself: One end of the junction is discordant with germline, which a read error may explain. The chain has TRBV7-9 and TRBJ2-7; D call uncertain. The germline V gene has CDR1 SEHNR and CDR2 FQNEAQ (reference sequence). The CDR3 sequence is 12 residues long. The CDR3 coding sequence is TGTGCCAGCACCTTAATAAATGACGAGCAGTACTTC. Its translation is CASTLINDEQYF.

This sequence joins TRBV4-3 and TRBJ2-1, with D uncertain. This CDR3 comprises 16 residues. Trimming removed 0 bases from V and 0 bases from J, with 9 bases in between. Germline V gives CDR1 LGHNA, CDR2 YSLEER. DNA for the CDR3: TGCGCCAGCAGCCAAGATTGGCGAAGCTCCTACAATGAGCAGTTCTTC. It yields the protein CASSQDWRSSYNEQFF.

This rearrangement joins TRBV5-1 to TRBJ1-2; no reliable D call. This CDR3 region has 15 residues. Looked up from germline, CDR1 is SGHRS and CDR2 is YFSETQ. V dropped 0 bases and J dropped 1 base, with 10 bases sitting between them. CDR3 sequence: CASSLDLSLNYGYTF. The CDR3 DNA follows: TGCGCCAGCAGCTTGGACTTGTCCCTTAACTATGGCTACACCTTC.

The chain combines TRBV5-6 with TRBJ2-2; D gene unclear. This CDR3 region has 13 residues. Trimming removed 4 bases from V and 4 bases from J, with 8 bases in between. The germline CDR1 and CDR2 sequences are SGHDT and YYEEEE. Written as DNA, the CDR3 is TGTGCCAGCAGCCCTATTGCCACCGGGGAGCTGTTTTTT. Protein: CASSPIATGELFF. Full variable domain (outside the CDR3, taken from reference TRBV5-6 and TRBJ2-2): DAGVTQSPTHLIKTRGQQVTLRCSPKSGHDTVSWYQQALGQGPQFIFQYYEEEERQRGNFPDRFSGHQFPNYSSELNVNALLLGDSALYLCASSPIATGELFFGEGSRLTVL.

V gene TRBV7-8 combines with J gene TRBJ2-1; TRBD2 matches 12 bases. V trimming: 4 bases; J trimming: 3 bases; junction bases outside the gene matches: 7. The V gene's germline CDR1 is SGHVS and CDR2 FQNEAQ. The CDR3 is made up of 17 amino acids. CDR3 in DNA: TGTGCCAGCAGCTGGGGACTAGCGGGTGGGAACTACAATGAGCAGTTCTTC. Protein product: CASSWGLAGGNYNEQFF.

This chain joins TRBV9 and TRBJ2-1; TRBD2 matches 10 bases. Per germline, CDR1 SGDLS and CDR2 YYNGEE. CDR3 length: 16 residues. V was clipped by 4 bases and J by 2 bases; unmatched bases: 6. In nucleotides, the CDR3 is TGTGCCAGCAGCCCCTTTCTAGCGGGAGCCTACAATGAGCAGTTCTTC. This translates into CASSPFLAGAYNEQFF.

The CDR3 reads CASSALLAGDPEQFF. CDR3 DNA: TGTGCCAGCAGTGCGTTACTAGCGGGAGATCCTGAGCAGTTCTTC. This chain joins TRBV6-1 and TRBJ2-1, with TRBD2 matching over 11 bases. Germline V gene lookup returns CDR1 MNHNS and CDR2 SASEGT. Trimming removed 4 bases from V and 9 bases from J; junction bases left unmatched: 8. The CDR3 length is 15 residues.

This clone occurred a few times. The same CDR3 is also encoded by other DNA sequences in this sample. The V and J genes are TRBV19 and TRBJ2-7; D unclear. CDR3 size: 11 residues. The V and J ends lost 1 base and 5 bases respectively, with 3 bases between them. Germline V gene lookup returns CDR1 LNHDA and CDR2 SQIVND (reference sequence). The CDR3: CASSIGHEQYF. CDR3 nucleotide sequence: TGTGCCAGTAGTATAGGCCACGAGCAGTACTTC.

The rearrangement links TRBV5-1 to TRBJ2-6, with D possibly being TRBD1 or TRBD2 (6 bases each). Per the germline V gene, CDR1 is SGHRS and CDR2 is YFSETQ. With 3 bases removed from V and 13 bases from J, the gap between germline ends came to 14 bases. CDR3 length equals 13 residues. The CDR3 region has the DNA TGCGCCAGCAGCTCTGGAGGGGGAAGGGTCCTGACTTTC. This encodes CASSSGGGRVLTF. The entire variable domain, with the rest obtained from reference TRBV5-1 and TRBJ2-6, is as follows: KAGVTQTPRYLIKTRGQQVTLSCSPISGHRSVSWYQQTPGQGLQFLFEYFSETQRNKGNFPGRFSGRQFSNSRSEMNVSTLELGDSALYLCASSSGGGRVLTFGAGSRLTVL.